Shown below are 23 T cell receptor beta chains from a single sample sequenced in a study of T cells in Graves' hyperthyroidism and ophthalmopathy. Regions amplified from RNA transcripts were the TCR beta CDR3 regions. First-round RT-PCR of the TCR CDR3 relied on the HTBI primer set. TCRdb independently ran MiXCR on the multiplex PCR reads; one entry per CDR3 protein. In the table there are a few hundred thousand distinct CDR3 sequences, about 22% of which are singletons. Sequences were obtained from blood. These TCRs come from a woman between 65 and 79 years old with Graves' ophthalmopathy.

There are many counts of this clonotype. CDR3 sequence: CASSFPSGLASGGETQYF. DNA of the CDR3: TGTGCCAGCAGTTTCCCGTCGGGTCTAGCGAGTGGTGGAGAGACCCAGTACTTC. V gene TRBV12-3 or TRBV12-4 combines with J gene TRBJ2-5, with D possibly matching TRBD2 (6 bases). This CDR3 is 18 amino acids long. The V end lost 3 bases, the J end lost 4 bases, and 24 bases lay between the germline ends.

The gene calls are TRBV7-3 and TRBJ2-5; the D is unclear. Trimming removed 5 bases at V and 5 bases at J, with 12 bases between. Germline assignment: CDR1 SGHTA and CDR2 FQGTGA. The CDR3 loop spans 13 amino acids. The chain's CDR3 is CASSLSARETQYF. CDR3 DNA sequence: TGTGCCAGCAGCCTAAGTGCAAGGGAGACCCAGTACTTC.

The chain links TRBV6-2 or TRBV6-3 to TRBJ1-6; D gene unclear. V dropped 6 bases and J dropped 0 bases, with 12 bases sitting between them. Looked up from germline, CDR1 is MNHEY and CDR2 is SVGEGT. The CDR3 sequence is 16 residues long. The CDR3 bases are TGTGCCAGCAGCACACACACGAGCTCCTATAATTCACCCCTCCACTTT. As protein: CASSTHTSSYNSPLHF.

V gene TRBV18 combines with J gene TRBJ1-2; 9 bases align to TRBD1. CDR3 length: 15 amino acids. V shed 4 bases and J 3 bases; nucleotides not matched to a gene: 6. Germline-derived CDR1 and CDR2 are KGHSH and LQKENI. The CDR3 DNA reads as TGTGCCAGCTCACTTGACAGGGGGGTTTACTATGGCTACACCTTC. It encodes CASSLDRGVYYGYTF.

This clonotype came up a few times. In nucleotides, the CDR3 is TGTGCCAGCAGAGGGCCGGTCTTCGAGCAGTACTTC. Translated, it gives CASRGPVFEQYF. V usage is TRBV6-1 and J usage is TRBJ2-7, with D unclear. CDR3 size: 12 residues. V lost 6 bases and J 6 bases, leaving 12 bases between the germline ends. CDR1 and CDR2 (germline): MNHNS, SASEGT.

In its sample, this clonotype was seen a few times. The chain carries TRBV28 and TRBJ2-7; D unresolved. The germline V gene has CDR1 MDHEN and CDR2 SYDVKM. CDR3 length equals 14 residues. V was pared by 6 bases and J by 0 bases, with 12 bases between. The CDR3 reads CASRKQLVSYEQYF. CDR3 bases: TGTGCCAGCAGAAAACAACTGGTCTCCTACGAGCAGTACTTC.

This clonotype occurred many times. The J gene is TRBJ2-1, the V gene TRBV3-1; 7 positions match TRBD2. This CDR3 region has 13 residues. Per the germline V gene, CDR1 is LGHDT and CDR2 is YNNKEL (reference sequence). After removal of 1 base from V and 15 bases from J, the junction contained 9 bases not matched to a gene. This CDR3 is CASSQGVSLAGFF. CDR3 DNA: TGTGCCAGCAGCCAAGGAGTATCTTTAGCGGGGTTCTTC.

The CDR3 here is CASRGGSGSINIQYF. The CDR3 coding sequence is TGTGCCAGCAGGGGGGGTAGCGGGAGTATAAACATTCAGTACTTC. The J gene is TRBJ2-4, the V gene TRBV7-9, with 9 nucleotides matching TRBD2. V was clipped by 6 bases and J by 6 bases; unmatched bases: 9. Germline V lookup: CDR1 SEHNR, CDR2 FQNEAQ (reference sequence). The CDR3 sequence is 15 residues long. Based on the CDR3 plus reference TRBV7-9 and TRBJ2-4, the full variable domain is DTGVSQNPRHKITKRGQNVTFRCDPISEHNRLYWYRQTLGQGPEFLTYFQNEAQLEKSRLLSDRFSAERPKGSFSTLEIQRTEQGDSAMYLCASRGGSGSINIQYFGAGTRLSVL.

This clonotype came up many times. This sequence joins TRBV10-3 and TRBJ1-1; 7 positions match TRBD1. Germline V gives CDR1 ENHRY, CDR2 SYGVKD. V lost 8 bases and J lost 1; bases outside the gene matches: 10. CDR3 length: 15 amino acids. The CDR3 DNA reads TGTGCCATCCGGGGGCAGGGGGAGGAGAACACTGAAGCTTTCTTT. Protein sequence: CAIRGQGEENTEAFF.

The chain combines TRBV6-2 or TRBV6-3 with TRBJ2-3; 8 positions agree with TRBD1. There are 14 residues in the CDR3. CDR1 and CDR2 (germline): MNHEY, SVGEGT. V lost 6 bases, J lost 4 bases, and 6 bases stayed unmatched. CDR3 nucleotides: TGTGCCAGCAGGAACCGACAGGGGCCAGATACGCAGTATTTT. Its translation is CASRNRQGPDTQYF.

This clonotype was detected ten times or more. In DNA, the CDR3 is TGTGCCACCAGCAGAGATCTTGGGGGCCGGGAGACCCAGTACTTC. Translating gives CATSRDLGGRETQYF. V and J are TRBV15 and TRBJ2-5; TRBD1 is a possible D gene (6 bases). V gave up 0 bases and J gave up 5 bases, with 13 bases separating them. CDR1 and CDR2 (germline): LNHNV, YYDKDF (reference sequence). The CDR3 loop spans 15 amino acids.

This chain connects TRBV19 to TRBJ2-7; D not certain. The CDR3 runs 14 residues. V dropped 6 bases and J dropped 0 bases, with 12 bases sitting between them. In germline, CDR1 is LNHDA, CDR2 SQIVND (reference sequence). The CDR3 sequence is CASSPTWGSYEQYF. The DNA for the CDR3 is TGTGCCAGTAGCCCAACTTGGGGCTCCTACGAGCAGTACTTC.

The genes are TRBV6-5 and TRBJ1-2; TRBD1 matches at 7 bases. V shed 2 bases and J 0 bases; nucleotides not matched to a gene: 6. The CDR3 runs 16 residues. Germline values: CDR1 MNHEY, CDR2 SVGAGI. CDR3: CASSYTGTVANYGYTF. The CDR3 DNA sequence: TGTGCCAGCAGTTACACCGGGACAGTTGCTAACTATGGCTACACCTTC.

This clonotype has at least ten counts. The chain is built from TRBV11-2 and TRBJ1-1; 7 bases match TRBD1. V dropped 5 bases and J dropped 10; count of bases not matched to a gene: 16. CDR3 size: 15 residues. Germline V gives CDR1 SGHAT, CDR2 FQNNGV. CDR3 protein: CASSLATGRWPGAFF. DNA for the CDR3: TGTGCCAGCAGCCTCGCGACAGGGAGGTGGCCTGGAGCTTTCTTT.

This sequence joins TRBV14 and TRBJ2-3; perhaps TRBD2 as D (5 bases). This CDR3 is 15 amino acids long. Germline V gene data show CDR1 as SGHDN and CDR2 as FVKESK. With 4 bases removed from V and 2 bases from J, the gap between germline ends came to 13 bases. CDR3 nucleotide sequence: TGTGCCAGCAGCCCGTGGACGGGGTTCACAGATACGCAGTATTTT. It encodes CASSPWTGFTDTQYF.

This clonotype turned up a few times. This sequence joins TRBV10-2 and TRBJ1-5; D unresolved. Germline assignment: CDR1 WSHSY and CDR2 SAAADI. The CDR3 extends over 14 amino acids. V lost 7 bases and J 0 bases, leaving 10 bases between the germline ends. CDR3 amino acids: CASTGDYSNQPQHF. The CDR3 coding sequence is TGCGCCAGCACGGGAGATTATAGCAATCAGCCCCAGCATTTT.

This clonotype was seen only a few times. The chain employs TRBV29-1 and TRBJ2-5, with TRBD1 matching 8 bases. The CDR3 consists of 12 residues. V trimming: 3 bases; J trimming: 4 bases; junction bases outside the gene matches: 1. Looked up from germline, CDR1 is SQVTM and CDR2 is ANQGSEA. CDR3 protein: CSVDDRGETQYF. CDR3 DNA: TGCAGCGTTGATGACAGGGGAGAGACCCAGTACTTC.

This clonotype was recorded a few times. The CDR3 DNA reads TGCAGCGTTGACGACTATGCAGGGTTCGCCTACAATGAGCAGTTCTTC. It specifies CSVDDYAGFAYNEQFF. The chain employs TRBV29-1 and TRBJ2-1, with D perhaps being TRBD1 or TRBD2 (5 bases each). The V end lost 3 bases, the J end lost 2 bases, and 17 bases lay between the germline ends. Germline values: CDR1 SQVTM, CDR2 ANQGSEA. The CDR3 is made up of 16 amino acids.

This clonotype occurred a few times. The genes are TRBV11-2 and TRBJ2-4; weak D call: TRBD2 (6 bases). This CDR3 region has 19 residues. The germline V gene has CDR1 SGHAT and CDR2 FQNNGV. V shed 5 bases and J shed 1 base, with 24 bases lying between them. CDR3 in amino acids: CASSLMGFLGSGAKNIQYF. Here the CDR3 DNA reads TGTGCCAGCAGCCTCATGGGGTTCCTGGGGAGCGGGGCCAAAAACATTCAGTACTTC.

V gene TRBV5-1 combines with J gene TRBJ1-1, with D possibly being TRBD1 (5 bases). From germline, CDR1 is SGHRS and CDR2 YFSETQ. The CDR3 contains 14 residues. Trimming shortened V by 4 bases and J by 2 bases, and 12 bases separated the two germline ends. The CDR3 nucleotides are TGCGCCAGCAGCCCCAGGGTCTACAACACTGAAGCTTTCTTT. This translates into CASSPRVYNTEAFF.

This clonotype was picked up many times. The chain is built from TRBV28 and TRBJ1-1; the D is unclear. Looked up from germline, CDR1 is MDHEN and CDR2 is SYDVKM. The V end lost 6 bases, the J end lost 2 bases, and 13 bases lay between the germline ends. The CDR3 consists of 14 residues. CDR3 sequence: CASRPGRLNTEAFF. CDR3 coding DNA: TGTGCCAGCAGGCCGGGGAGACTTAACACTGAAGCTTTCTTT.

The chain carries TRBV19 and TRBJ1-4; 10 bases align to TRBD1. There are 16 residues in the CDR3. V shed 4 bases, J shed 5 bases, and the junction held 7 bases outside the gene matches. CDR1 and CDR2 (germline): LNHDA, SQIVND (reference sequence). This chain's CDR3 is CASSRQGALLNEKLFF. CDR3 DNA sequence: TGTGCCAGTAGTAGACAGGGGGCCCTACTAAATGAAAAACTGTTTTTT.

The CDR3 bases are TGTGCCAGCAGCAGGACCGCTGTCGGTGAGCAGTTCTTC. It is translated as CASSRTAVGEQFF. The chain combines TRBV7-2 with TRBJ2-1; unclear D gene. Per the germline V gene, CDR1 is SGHTA and CDR2 is FQGNSA. The CDR3 has 13 residues. Trimming removed 5 bases at V and 9 bases at J, with 14 bases between.